The 10 T cell receptor beta chains given below trace back to one sample, sequenced in a study of blood T cell repertoires in COVID-19. The method was immunoSEQ multiplex PCR; TCRdb's version includes in-frame clones alone and lacks a portion of them. Of roughly 250,000 clones in the sample, 83% are singletons; the top ten hold 5.5%. Sequencing input: peripheral blood. These receptor sequences come from a human donor in a cohort sampled during active COVID-19.

The chain is built from TRBV27 and TRBJ2-1; 8 bases agree with TRBD1. This CDR3 spans 14 amino acids. After removal of 5 bases from V and 8 bases from J, the junction contained 8 bases not matched to a gene. Germline V gene lookup returns CDR1 MNHEY and CDR2 SMNVEV (reference sequence). CDR3 sequence: CASSPDRVGDEQFF. The CDR3 DNA reads TGTGCCAGCAGTCCGGACAGGGTGGGCGATGAGCAGTTCTTC.

The CDR3 reads CASSFRDREKLFF. CDR3 nucleotides: TGTGCCAGCAGCTTTAGGGACAGGGAAAAACTGTTTTTT. V is TRBV7-2 and J is TRBJ1-4; TRBD1 matches at 8 bases. The V and J ends lost 3 bases and 8 bases, in that order; junction bases with no gene match: 2. This CDR3 contains 13 residues. CDR1 is SGHTA, CDR2 FQGNSA, per germline.

This clone has only one observation. CDR3 in amino acids: CASSYGGAGAGEQYF. CDR3 in DNA: TGTGCCAGCAGTTACGGGGGGGCGGGAGCCGGTGAGCAGTACTTC. V and J are TRBV6-5 and TRBJ2-7; TRBD2 is a possible D gene (7 bases). CDR3 length equals 15 residues. V was shortened by 2 bases and J by 7 bases, with 18 bases between the two germline ends. Germline-derived CDR1 and CDR2 are MNHEY and SVGAGI.

The chain links TRBV3-1 (or the pseudogene TRBV3-2) to TRBJ2-5; 11 nucleotides match TRBD2. Germline CDR1 is LGHDT and CDR2 is YNNKEL (reference sequence). The CDR3 contains 14 residues. The ends lost 11 bases at V and 5 bases at J; junction bases unmatched: 10. Written as DNA, the CDR3 is TGTGCCTCCGCCACTAGCGGGAGTTATGAGACCCAGTACTTC. Translation gives CASATSGSYETQYF.

This rearrangement joins TRBV10-2 to TRBJ1-1, with 7 bases matching TRBD1. J was trimmed by 1 base and V by 10 bases; bases with no gene match: 9. The V gene's germline CDR1 is WSHSY and CDR2 SAAADI. The CDR3 extends over 14 amino acids. CDR3: CATTSGQTNTEAFF. CDR3 bases: TGCGCCACCACCTCGGGACAGACGAACACTGAAGCTTTCTTT.

The rearrangement links TRBV5-5 to TRBJ2-2, with D maybe TRBD2 (5 bases). Trimming shortened V by 4 bases and J by 4 bases, and 17 bases separated the two germline ends. CDR1 and CDR2 from the germline V gene are SGHKS and YYEKEE (reference sequence). The CDR3 length is 16 residues. This CDR3 is CASSMTSDAGTGELFF. Written as DNA, the CDR3 is TGTGCCAGCAGCATGACGAGCGACGCGGGCACCGGGGAGCTGTTTTTT.

This chain links TRBV11-3 with TRBJ2-1; the match to TRBD1 covers 7 bases. Germline CDR1 SGHNT, CDR2 YENEEA. The CDR3 spans 14 residues. The V and J ends lost 5 bases and 10 bases, in that order; junction bases with no gene match: 11. Here the CDR3 reads CASSPQGRFGEQFF. As DNA, the CDR3 is TGTGCCAGCAGCCCACAGGGGAGATTTGGGGAGCAGTTCTTC.

This clone was seen a few times. V is TRBV2 and J is TRBJ1-5; D is ambiguous. Germline CDR1 and CDR2: SNHLY and FYNNEI. Trimming took 1 base from V and 3 from J, leaving 10 bases between them. This CDR3 is 15 amino acids long. The CDR3: CASSEDSLLNQPQHF. CDR3 DNA sequence: TGTGCCAGCAGTGAAGACAGCTTACTCAATCAGCCCCAGCATTTT. The variable domain in full, with the rest retrieved from reference TRBV2 and TRBJ1-5, is EPEVTQTPSHQVTQMGQEVILRCVPISNHLYFYWYRQILGQKVEFLVSFYNNEISEKSEIFDDQFSVERPDGSNFTLKIRSTKLEDSAMYFCASSEDSLLNQPQHFGDGTRLSIL.

The chain has TRBV29-1 and TRBJ2-3, with unresolved D. Trimming removed 2 bases at V and 4 bases at J, with 13 bases between. The CDR3 contains 14 residues. Looked up from germline, CDR1 is SQVTM and CDR2 is ANQGSEA. DNA of the CDR3: TGCAGCGTTGAAAGATTGGCCCCAGCAGATACGCAGTATTTT. Translated: CSVERLAPADTQYF.

The chain combines TRBV7-2 with TRBJ2-7; TRBD1 matches 8 bases. This CDR3 region has 14 residues. The V gene's germline CDR1 is SGHTA and CDR2 FQGNSA. V lost 1 base, J lost 4 bases, and 3 bases stayed unmatched. The CDR3 sequence: CASSLVRTGYEQYF. The CDR3 DNA follows: TGTGCCAGCAGCTTAGTCCGGACAGGGTACGAGCAGTACTTC.